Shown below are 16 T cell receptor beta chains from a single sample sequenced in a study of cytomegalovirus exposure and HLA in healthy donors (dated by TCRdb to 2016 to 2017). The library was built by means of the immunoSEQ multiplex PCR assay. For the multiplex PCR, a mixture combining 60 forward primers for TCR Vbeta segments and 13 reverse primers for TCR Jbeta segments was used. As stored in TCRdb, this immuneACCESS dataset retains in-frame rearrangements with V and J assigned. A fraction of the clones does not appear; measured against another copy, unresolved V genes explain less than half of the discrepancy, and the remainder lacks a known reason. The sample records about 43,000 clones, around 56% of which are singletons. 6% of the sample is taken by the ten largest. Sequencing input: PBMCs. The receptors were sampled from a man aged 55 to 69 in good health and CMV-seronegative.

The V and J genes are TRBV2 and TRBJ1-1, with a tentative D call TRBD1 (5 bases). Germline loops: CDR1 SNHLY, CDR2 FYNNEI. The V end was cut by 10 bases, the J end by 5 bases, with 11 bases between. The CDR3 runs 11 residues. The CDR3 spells CATLSGTEAFF. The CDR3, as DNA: TGTGCCACCCTATCAGGGACTGAAGCTTTCTTT.

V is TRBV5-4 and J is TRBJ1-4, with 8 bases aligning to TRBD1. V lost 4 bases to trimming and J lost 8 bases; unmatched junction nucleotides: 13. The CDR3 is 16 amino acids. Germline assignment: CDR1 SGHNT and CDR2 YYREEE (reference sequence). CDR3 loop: CASSARPQGAREKLFF. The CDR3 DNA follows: TGTGCCAGCAGCGCGCGACCTCAGGGGGCAAGGGAAAAACTGTTTTTT.

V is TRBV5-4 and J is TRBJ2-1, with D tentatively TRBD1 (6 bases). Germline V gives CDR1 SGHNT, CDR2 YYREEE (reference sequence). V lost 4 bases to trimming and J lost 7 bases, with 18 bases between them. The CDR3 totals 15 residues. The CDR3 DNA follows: TGTGCCAGCAGCAAGAACTTGGACAGAACTAATGAGCAGTTCTTC. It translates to CASSKNLDRTNEQFF.

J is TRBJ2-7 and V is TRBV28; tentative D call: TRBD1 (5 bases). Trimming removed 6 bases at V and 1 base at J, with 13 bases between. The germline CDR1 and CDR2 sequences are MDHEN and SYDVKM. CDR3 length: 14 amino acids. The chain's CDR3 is CASSAAGLSYEQYF. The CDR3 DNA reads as TGTGCCAGCAGCGCGGCAGGGCTTTCCTACGAGCAGTACTTC.

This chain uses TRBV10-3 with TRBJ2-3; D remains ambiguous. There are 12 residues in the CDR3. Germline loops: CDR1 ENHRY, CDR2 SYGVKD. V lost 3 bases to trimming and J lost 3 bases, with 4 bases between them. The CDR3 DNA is TGTGCCATCAGTGACCGGACAGATACGCAGTATTTT. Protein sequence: CAISDRTDTQYF.

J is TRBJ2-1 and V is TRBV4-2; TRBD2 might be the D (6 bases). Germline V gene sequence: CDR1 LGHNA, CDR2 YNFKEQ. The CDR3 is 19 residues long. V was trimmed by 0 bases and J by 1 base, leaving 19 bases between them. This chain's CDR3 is CASSQDPTGGVASYNEQFF. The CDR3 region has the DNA TGTGCCAGCAGCCAAGACCCCACGGGCGGGGTGGCATCCTACAATGAGCAGTTCTTC.

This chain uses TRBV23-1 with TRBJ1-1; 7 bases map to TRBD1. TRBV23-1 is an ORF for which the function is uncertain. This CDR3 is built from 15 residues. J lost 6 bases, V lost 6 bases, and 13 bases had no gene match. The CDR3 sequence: CASSKGPEDRAEAFF. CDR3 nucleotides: TGCGCCAGCAGCAAAGGCCCGGAAGACAGGGCTGAAGCTTTCTTT.

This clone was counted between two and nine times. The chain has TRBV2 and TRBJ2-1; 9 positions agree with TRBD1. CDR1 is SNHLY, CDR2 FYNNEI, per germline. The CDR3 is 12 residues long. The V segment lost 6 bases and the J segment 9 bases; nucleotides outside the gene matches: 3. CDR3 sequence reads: CASRGTGSEQFF. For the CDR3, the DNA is TGTGCCAGCAGGGGGACAGGGAGTGAGCAGTTCTTC.

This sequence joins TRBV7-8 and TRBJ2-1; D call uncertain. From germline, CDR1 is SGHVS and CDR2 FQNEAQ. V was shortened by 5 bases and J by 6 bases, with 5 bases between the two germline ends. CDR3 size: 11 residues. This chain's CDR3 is CASSPRNEQFF. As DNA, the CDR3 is TGTGCCAGCAGCCCCCGCAATGAGCAGTTCTTC.

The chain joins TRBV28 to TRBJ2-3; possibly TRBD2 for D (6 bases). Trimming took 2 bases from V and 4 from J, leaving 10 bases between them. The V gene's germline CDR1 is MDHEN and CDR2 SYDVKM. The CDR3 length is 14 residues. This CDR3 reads CASSLPGVADTQYF. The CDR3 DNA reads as TGTGCCAGCAGTTTACCGGGAGTGGCAGATACGCAGTATTTT.

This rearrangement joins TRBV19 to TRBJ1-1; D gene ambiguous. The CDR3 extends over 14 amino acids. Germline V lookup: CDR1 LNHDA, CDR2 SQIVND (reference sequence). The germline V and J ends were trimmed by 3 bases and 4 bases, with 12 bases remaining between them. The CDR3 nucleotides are TGTGCCAGTAGTATGAACGGGGTAGGCACTGAAGCTTTCTTT. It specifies CASSMNGVGTEAFF. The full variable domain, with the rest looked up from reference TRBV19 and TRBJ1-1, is DGGITQSPKYLFRKEGQNVTLSCEQNLNHDAMYWYRQDPGQGLRLIYYSQIVNDFQKGDIAEGYSVSREKKESFPLTVTSAQKNPTAFYLCASSMNGVGTEAFFGQGTRLTVV.

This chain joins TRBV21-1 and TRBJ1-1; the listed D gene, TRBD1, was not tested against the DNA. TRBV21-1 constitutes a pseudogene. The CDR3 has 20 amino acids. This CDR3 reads CASSKVIPWGQGLLGSEAFF. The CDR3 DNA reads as TGTGCCAGCAGCAAGGTTATTCCGTGGGGACAGGGGTTGTTGGGCTCTGAAGCTTTCTTT.

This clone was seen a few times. Written as DNA, the CDR3 is TGTGCCAGCAGCCTAGGGACAGGGGTAGATATCGGCACTGAAGCTTTCTTT. It encodes CASSLGTGVDIGTEAFF. The V gene is TRBV5-4, the J gene TRBJ1-1; 10 bases match TRBD1. This CDR3 is built from 17 residues. Germline V gene sequence: CDR1 SGHNT, CDR2 YYREEE (reference sequence). J was trimmed by 4 bases and V by 4 bases; bases with no gene match: 13. Combining the CDR3 with reference TRBV5-4 and TRBJ1-1 gives the whole variable domain ETGVTQSPTHLIKTRGQQVTLRCSSQSGHNTVSWYQQALGQGPQFIFQYYREEENGRGNFPPRFSGLQFPNYSSELNVNALELDDSALYLCASSLGTGVDIGTEAFFGQGTRLTVV.

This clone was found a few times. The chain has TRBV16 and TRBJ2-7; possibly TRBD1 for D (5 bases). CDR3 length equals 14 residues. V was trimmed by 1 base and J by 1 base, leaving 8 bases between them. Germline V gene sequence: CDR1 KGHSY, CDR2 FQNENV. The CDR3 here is CASSQFAGSYEQYF. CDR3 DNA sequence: TGTGCCAGCAGCCAATTCGCAGGGTCCTACGAGCAGTACTTC.

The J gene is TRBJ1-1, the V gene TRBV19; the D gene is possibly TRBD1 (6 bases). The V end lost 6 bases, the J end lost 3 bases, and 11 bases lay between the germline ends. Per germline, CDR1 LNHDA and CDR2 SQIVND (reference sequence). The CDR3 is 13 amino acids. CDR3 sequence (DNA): TGTGCCAGTAGGAATCAGGGGCACACTGAAGCTTTCTTT. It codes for CASRNQGHTEAFF. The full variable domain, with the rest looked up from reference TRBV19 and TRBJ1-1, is DGGITQSPKYLFRKEGQNVTLSCEQNLNHDAMYWYRQDPGQGLRLIYYSQIVNDFQKGDIAEGYSVSREKKESFPLTVTSAQKNPTAFYLCASRNQGHTEAFFGQGTRLTVV.

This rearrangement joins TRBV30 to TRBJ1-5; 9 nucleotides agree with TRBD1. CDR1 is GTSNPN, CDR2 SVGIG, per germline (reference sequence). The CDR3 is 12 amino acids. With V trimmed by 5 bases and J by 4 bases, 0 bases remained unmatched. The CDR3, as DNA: TGTGCCTGGGGACAGGGGAATCAGCCCCAGCATTTT. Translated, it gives CAWGQGNQPQHF.